Listed below are T cell receptor beta chains from one sample, sequenced in a study of cytotoxic CD8 clonotypes in ibrutinib-treated CLL. Profiled with immunoSEQ multiplex PCR; TCRdb holds only in-frame clones, not every one. The sample records roughly 250,000 clones, 70% being singletons. The specimen was PBMCs, collected after 24 months of ibrutinib treatment. The source is a human donor with chronic lymphocytic leukemia. Each CDR3 is given with its conserved first and last residue. A D gene is named only where the DNA matches it firmly. Size values are once, few and many counts, or a class for expanded clones, and some rows have none.

.,.,TRBV27,TRBJ2-1,TGTGCCAGCAGTTTAAAAGGCTCTAGCTACAATGAGCAGTTCTTC,CASSLKGSSYNEQFF
TRBD2,.,TRBV7-2,TRBJ2-5,TGTGCCAGCAGCTTAGGGGAGGGAGCTAGCAGAGAGACCCAGTACTTC,CASSLGEGASRETQYF
.,.,TRBV4-2,TRBJ2-1,TGTGCCAGCAGCCCGAACCAGTACAATGAGCAGTTCTTC,CASSPNQYNEQFF
TRBD1,once,TRBV4-3,TRBJ1-4,TGCGCCAGCAGCCAAGAGGGGACAGTATCAAATGAAAAACTGTTTTTT,CASSQEGTVSNEKLFF
.,.,TRBV27,TRBJ2-7,TGTGCCAGCAGTGGGACGGGCCTAGCTAGTTACGAGCAGTACTTC,CASSGTGLASYEQYF
.,.,TRBV19,TRBJ2-2,TGTGCCACTAACTACAGGGCCCTAACTAGTCCCGGGGAGCTGTTTTTT,CATNYRALTSPGELFF
TRBD2,.,TRBV7-2,TRBJ2-7,TGTGCCAGCAGCTTAGCCCCTTGGGGGGGTGGGGGGAACTACGAGCAGTACTTC,CASSLAPWGGGGNYEQYF
.,few,TRBV15,TRBJ2-2,TGTGCCACCAGCAGAGTTGACGGGGAGCTGTTTTTT,CATSRVDGELFF
.,.,TRBV5-4,TRBJ2-6,TGTGCCAGCAGCTTGGAAGGATCTGGGGCCAACGTCCTGACTTTC,CASSLEGSGANVLTF
TRBD2,.,TRBV9,TRBJ2-2,TGTGCCAGCAGCGTAGGGGTTAGCGGGAGTGCAAACACCGGGGAGCTGTTTTTT,CASSVGVSGSANTGELFF